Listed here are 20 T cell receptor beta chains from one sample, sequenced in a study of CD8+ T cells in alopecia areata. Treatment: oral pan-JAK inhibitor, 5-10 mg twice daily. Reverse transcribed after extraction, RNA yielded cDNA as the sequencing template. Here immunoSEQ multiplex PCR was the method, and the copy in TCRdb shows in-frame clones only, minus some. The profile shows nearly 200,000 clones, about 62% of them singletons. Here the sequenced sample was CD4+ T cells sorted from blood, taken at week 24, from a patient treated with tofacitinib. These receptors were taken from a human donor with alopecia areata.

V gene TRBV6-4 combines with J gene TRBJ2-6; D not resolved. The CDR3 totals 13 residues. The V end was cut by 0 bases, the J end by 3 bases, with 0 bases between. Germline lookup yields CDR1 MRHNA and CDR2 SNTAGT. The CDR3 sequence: CASSDSGANVLTF. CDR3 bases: TGTGCCAGCAGTGACTCTGGGGCCAACGTCCTGACTTTC.

DNA for the CDR3: TGCGCCAGCAGCCAAGCGTTCAGGGTCGGGTCCAAAAACATTCAGTACTTC. This encodes CASSQAFRVGSKNIQYF. The rearrangement uses TRBV4-3 and TRBJ2-4; D is perhaps TRBD1 (5 bases). Trimming shortened V by 1 base and J by 2 bases, and 15 bases separated the two germline ends. The V gene's germline CDR1 is LGHNA and CDR2 YSLEER. The length of the CDR3 is 17 residues.

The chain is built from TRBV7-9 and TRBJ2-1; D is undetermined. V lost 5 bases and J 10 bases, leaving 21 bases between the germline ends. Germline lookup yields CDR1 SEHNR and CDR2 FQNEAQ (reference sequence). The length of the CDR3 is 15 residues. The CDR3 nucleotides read TGTGCCAGCAGCGCCCCCGGCAACCTCAATGGGGAGCAGTTCTTC. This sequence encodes CASSAPGNLNGEQFF.

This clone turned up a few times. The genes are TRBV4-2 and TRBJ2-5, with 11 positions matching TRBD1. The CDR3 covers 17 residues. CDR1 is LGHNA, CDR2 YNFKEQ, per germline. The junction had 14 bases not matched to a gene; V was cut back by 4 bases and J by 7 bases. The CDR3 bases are TGTGCCAGCAGCCCCCGACCGGGACAGGGGGGGTCACGGACCCAGTACTTC. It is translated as CASSPRPGQGGSRTQYF.

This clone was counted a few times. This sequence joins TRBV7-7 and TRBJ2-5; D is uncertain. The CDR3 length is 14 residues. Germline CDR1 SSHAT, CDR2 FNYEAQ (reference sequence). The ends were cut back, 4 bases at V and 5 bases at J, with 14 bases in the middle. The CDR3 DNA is TGTGCCAGCAGCTCCCTACCTACCACGGAGACCCAGTACTTC. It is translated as CASSSLPTTETQYF.

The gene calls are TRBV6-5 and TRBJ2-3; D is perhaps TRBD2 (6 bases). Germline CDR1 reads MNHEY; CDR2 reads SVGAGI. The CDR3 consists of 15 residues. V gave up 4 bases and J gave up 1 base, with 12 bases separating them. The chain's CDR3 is CASSLRTIRTDTQYF. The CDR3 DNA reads TGTGCCAGCAGTTTACGGACTATCCGCACAGATACGCAGTATTTT.

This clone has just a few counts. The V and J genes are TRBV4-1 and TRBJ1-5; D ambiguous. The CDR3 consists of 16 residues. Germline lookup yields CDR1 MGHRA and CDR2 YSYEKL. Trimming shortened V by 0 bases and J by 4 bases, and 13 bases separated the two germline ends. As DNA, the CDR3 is TGCGCCAGCAGCCAAGAAGGCAGCCAGGCAAATCAGCCCCAGCATTTT. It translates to CASSQEGSQANQPQHF.

The CDR3 nucleotides read TGTGCCAGCAGCTTACCCCCCGGGTATGGCTACACCTTC. This translates into CASSLPPGYGYTF. The V call is TRBV5-4, the J call TRBJ1-2; D remains ambiguous. V was shortened by 2 bases and J by 5 bases, with 10 bases between the two germline ends. The CDR3 is 13 residues long. CDR1 is SGHNT, CDR2 YYREEE, per germline (reference sequence).

CDR3 nucleotide sequence: TGTGCCAGCAGCTTGGACGTGGGCTCCTACGAGCAGTACTTC. It codes for CASSLDVGSYEQYF. J is TRBJ2-7 and V is TRBV5-4, with D unclear. The CDR3 extends over 14 amino acids. Per the germline V gene, CDR1 is SGHNT and CDR2 is YYREEE (reference sequence). V lost 0 bases and J lost 0, with 7 bases in between.

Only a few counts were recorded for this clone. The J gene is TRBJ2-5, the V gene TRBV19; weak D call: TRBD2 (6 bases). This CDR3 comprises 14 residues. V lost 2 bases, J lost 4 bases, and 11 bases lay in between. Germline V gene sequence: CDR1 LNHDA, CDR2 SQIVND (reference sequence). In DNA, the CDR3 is TGTGCCAGTAGTATAATGGGAGGAGGAGAGACCCAGTACTTC. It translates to CASSIMGGGETQYF.

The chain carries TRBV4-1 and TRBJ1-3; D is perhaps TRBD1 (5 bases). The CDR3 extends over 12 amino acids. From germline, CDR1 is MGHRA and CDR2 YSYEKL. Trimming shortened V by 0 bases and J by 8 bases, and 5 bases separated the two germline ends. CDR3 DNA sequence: TGCGCCAGCAGCCAAGAAGGGGACACCATATATTTT. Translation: CASSQEGDTIYF.

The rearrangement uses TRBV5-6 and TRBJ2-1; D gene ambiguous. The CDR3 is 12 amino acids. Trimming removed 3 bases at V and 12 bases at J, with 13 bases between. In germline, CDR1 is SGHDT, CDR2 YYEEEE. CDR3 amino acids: CASSSVLFGQFF. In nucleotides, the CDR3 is TGTGCCAGCAGCTCTGTGCTCTTTGGGCAGTTCTTC.

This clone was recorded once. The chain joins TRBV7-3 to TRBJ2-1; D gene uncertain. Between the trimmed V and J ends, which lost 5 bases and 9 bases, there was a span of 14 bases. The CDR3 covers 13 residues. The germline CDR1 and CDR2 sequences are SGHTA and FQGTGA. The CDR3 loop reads CASSTSTMGEQFF. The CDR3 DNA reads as TGTGCCAGCAGCACATCAACGATGGGTGAGCAGTTCTTC.

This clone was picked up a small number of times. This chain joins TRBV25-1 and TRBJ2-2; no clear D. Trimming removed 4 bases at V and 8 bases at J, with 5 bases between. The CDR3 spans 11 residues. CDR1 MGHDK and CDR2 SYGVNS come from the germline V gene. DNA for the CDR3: TGTGCCAGCAGTGTGGAGGGGGAGCTGTTTTTT. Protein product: CASSVEGELFF.

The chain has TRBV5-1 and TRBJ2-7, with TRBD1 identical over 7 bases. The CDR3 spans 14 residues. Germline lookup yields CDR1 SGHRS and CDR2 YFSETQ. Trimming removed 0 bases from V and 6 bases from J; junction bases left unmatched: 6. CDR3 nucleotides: TGCGCCAGCAGCTTGGTAGGACAGGCTGGCGAGCAGTACTTC. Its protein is CASSLVGQAGEQYF.

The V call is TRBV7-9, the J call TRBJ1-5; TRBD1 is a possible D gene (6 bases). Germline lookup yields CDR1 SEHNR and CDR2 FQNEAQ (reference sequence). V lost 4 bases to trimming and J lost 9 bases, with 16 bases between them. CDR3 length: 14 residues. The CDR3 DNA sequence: TGTGCCAGCAGCTCCACGGGGGCTTTGGCGCCCCAGCATTTT. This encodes CASSSTGALAPQHF.

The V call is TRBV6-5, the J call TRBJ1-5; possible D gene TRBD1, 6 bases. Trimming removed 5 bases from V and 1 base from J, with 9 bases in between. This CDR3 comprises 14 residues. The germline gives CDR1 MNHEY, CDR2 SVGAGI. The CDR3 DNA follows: TGTGCCAGCAGTCGAGGACAGAGCAATCAGCCCCAGCATTTT. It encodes CASSRGQSNQPQHF.

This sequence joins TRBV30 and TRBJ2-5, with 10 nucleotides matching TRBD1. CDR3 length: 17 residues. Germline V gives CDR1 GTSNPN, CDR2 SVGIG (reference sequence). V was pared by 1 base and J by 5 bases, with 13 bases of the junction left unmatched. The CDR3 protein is CAWSAIFPGTGDETQYF. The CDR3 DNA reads TGTGCCTGGAGTGCAATATTCCCCGGGACAGGGGACGAGACCCAGTACTTC.

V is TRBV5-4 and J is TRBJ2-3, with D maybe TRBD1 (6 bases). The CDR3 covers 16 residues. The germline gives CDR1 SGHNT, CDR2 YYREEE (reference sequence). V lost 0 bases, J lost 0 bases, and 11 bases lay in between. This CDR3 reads CASSLDRASSTDTQYF. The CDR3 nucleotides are TGTGCCAGCAGCTTGGACAGGGCCTCTAGCACAGATACGCAGTATTTT.

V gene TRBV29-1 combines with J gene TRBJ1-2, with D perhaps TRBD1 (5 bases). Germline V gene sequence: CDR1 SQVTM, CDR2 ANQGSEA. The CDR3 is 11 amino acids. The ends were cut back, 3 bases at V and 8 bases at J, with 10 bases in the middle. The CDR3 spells CSVDPTGGYTF. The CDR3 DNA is TGCAGCGTTGACCCCACAGGAGGCTACACCTTC.